These 17 T cell receptor beta chains came from one sample sequenced in a study of T cell responses to AZD1222 COVID-19 vaccine. Method: immunoSEQ multiplex PCR; TCRdb's copy keeps in-frame clones and lacks some. Seen here are some 79,000 clones, 70% to 90% observed once, and the top ten hold about an eighth. Sample: peripheral blood, taken 28 days after the second AZD1222 dose. These receptors were taken from an adult who received the AZD1222 COVID-19 vaccine.

This clone was counted only a few times. The chain couples TRBV28 to TRBJ1-4; D unclear. The V end was cut by 5 bases, the J end by 8 bases, with 12 bases between. The CDR3 has 13 residues. Germline loops: CDR1 MDHEN, CDR2 SYDVKM. The CDR3 sequence is CASSRQFDEKLFF. The CDR3 DNA follows: TGTGCCAGCAGTCGACAATTCGACGAAAAACTGTTTTTT.

V is TRBV11-2 and J is TRBJ2-1; 7 nucleotides agree with TRBD1. V lost 5 bases, J lost 2 bases, and 9 bases stayed unmatched. The CDR3 loop spans 16 amino acids. CDR1 and CDR2 from the germline V gene are SGHAT and FQNNGV. This chain's CDR3 is CASSRSRDRAYNEQFF. For the CDR3, the DNA is TGTGCCAGCAGCCGTAGCCGGGACAGAGCCTACAATGAGCAGTTCTTC.

The chain links TRBV21-1 to TRBJ2-7. TRBV21-1 is a pseudogene. This CDR3 comprises 14 residues. CDR3 residues: CASSKFGRSYEQYV. The CDR3 DNA follows: TGTGCCAGCAGCAAGTTCGGCCGCAGCTACGAGCAGTACGTC.

The count of this clone is one. The V gene is TRBV11-2, the J gene TRBJ2-4; D perhaps matches TRBD1 (5 bases). Trimming cost V 5 bases and J 10 bases, with 18 bases left between them. Germline CDR1 reads SGHAT; CDR2 reads FQNNGV. This CDR3 has 14 residues. The CDR3 DNA is TGTGCCAGCAGCCTCGGCAGGGTCCCAGCGATTCAGTACTTC. Encoded protein: CASSLGRVPAIQYF.

V gene TRBV24-1 combines with J gene TRBJ1-1; D might be TRBD1 (5 bases). The CDR3 consists of 13 residues. Trimming removed 11 bases at V and 0 bases at J, with 12 bases between. Looked up from germline, CDR1 is KGHDR and CDR2 is SFDVKD. The CDR3 protein is CARQIKMNTEAFF. Written as DNA, the CDR3 is TGTGCCAGACAGATAAAAATGAACACTGAAGCTTTCTTT.

CDR3 sequence: CASGVEGYGYTF. In DNA, the CDR3 is TGTGCCAGTGGGGTTGAAGGCTATGGCTACACCTTC. The rearrangement links TRBV19 to TRBJ1-2, with D uncertain. Trimming took off 8 bases at V and 4 bases at J, with 11 bases between the two ends. CDR1 is LNHDA, CDR2 SQIVND, per germline (reference sequence). The CDR3 runs to 12 residues.

The J gene is TRBJ1-3, the V gene TRBV18; TRBD1 agrees at 9 bases. The germline V gene encodes CDR1 KGHSH and CDR2 LQKENI. The CDR3 consists of 15 residues. V gave up 6 bases and J gave up 2 bases; unmatched junction bases: 5. For the CDR3, the DNA is TGTGCCAGCTCGCGGGGACAGGGCGCTGGAAACACCATATATTTT. This encodes CASSRGQGAGNTIYF.

The chain recombines TRBV7-9 with TRBJ2-1; TRBD2 aligns across 10 bases. Germline-derived CDR1 and CDR2 are SEHNR and FQNEAQ (reference sequence). V dropped 5 bases and J dropped 6; count of bases not matched to a gene: 10. The CDR3 contains 16 residues. In DNA, the CDR3 is TGTGCCAGCAGCCCCCCTAGCGGGGGACTAAGCAATGAGCAGTTCTTC. This codes for CASSPPSGGLSNEQFF.

V and J are TRBV5-6 and TRBJ2-1; 8 positions agree with TRBD1. This CDR3 region has 13 residues. Losses at the gene ends were 4 bases for V and 9 bases for J; bases not matched to a gene: 6. Germline V gene data show CDR1 as SGHDT and CDR2 as YYEEEE. CDR3 protein: CASSRTGNIEQFF. In DNA, the CDR3 is TGTGCCAGCAGCCGGACAGGGAACATTGAGCAGTTCTTC.

The rearrangement links TRBV10-3 to TRBJ1-2; D remains unclear. Germline CDR1 reads ENHRY; CDR2 reads SYGVKD. V lost 2 bases to trimming and J lost 3 bases, with 7 bases between them. This CDR3 contains 13 residues. CDR3 bases: TGTGCCATCAGTGAGCGGGGAGACTATGGCTACACCTTC. This encodes CAISERGDYGYTF.

Written as DNA, the CDR3 is TGTGCCAGCAGCCAAGGAGGGGGTCGGTCAAGCGGCGACGAGCAGTACTTC. It translates to CASSQGGGRSSGDEQYF. This chain connects TRBV3-1 (or the pseudogene TRBV3-2) to TRBJ2-7, with D perhaps matching TRBD1 (6 bases). CDR3 length: 17 amino acids. Germline CDR1 and CDR2: LGHDT and YNNKEL (reference sequence). With 1 base removed from V and 5 bases from J, the gap between germline ends came to 21 bases.

This clone was seen a handful of times. The chain recombines TRBV5-1 with TRBJ1-1, with D perhaps matching TRBD1 (5 bases). This CDR3 is built from 14 residues. Trimming removed 4 bases at V and 3 bases at J, with 13 bases between. Germline V gene lookup returns CDR1 SGHRS and CDR2 YFSETQ. The chain's CDR3 is CASSPGWGDTEAFF. CDR3 nucleotide sequence: TGCGCCAGCAGCCCGGGATGGGGGGACACTGAAGCTTTCTTT.

The chain employs TRBV7-2 and TRBJ2-3; no definite D call. Germline values: CDR1 SGHTA, CDR2 FQGNSA. The CDR3 extends over 18 amino acids. V was trimmed by 4 bases and J by 0 bases, leaving 20 bases between them. CDR3 protein: CASSSLSPVGPSTDTQYF. In nucleotides, the CDR3 is TGTGCCAGCAGCTCCCTCTCTCCTGTCGGGCCAAGCACAGATACGCAGTATTTT.

The chain couples TRBV10-3 to TRBJ2-3; tentatively, D is TRBD1 (5 bases). Trimming took 4 bases from V and 5 from J, leaving 10 bases between them. CDR3 length: 13 amino acids. Per germline, CDR1 ENHRY and CDR2 SYGVKD. CDR3 amino acids: CAISVVQGDTQYF. As DNA, the CDR3 is TGTGCCATCAGTGTGGTTCAGGGAGATACGCAGTATTTT.

This sequence joins TRBV7-8 and TRBJ2-3, with unresolved D. There are 14 residues in the CDR3. Germline lookup yields CDR1 SGHVS and CDR2 FQNEAQ. Between the trimmed V and J ends, which lost 2 bases and 6 bases, there was a span of 12 bases. CDR3 sequence reads: CASSLIAGPDTQYF. CDR3 sequence (DNA): TGTGCCAGCAGCTTAATCGCCGGTCCGGATACGCAGTATTTT.

This clone is medium-sized in the sample. This CDR3 is also generated by other DNA sequences in the sample. This chain connects TRBV12-3 or TRBV12-4 to TRBJ2-3; D gene uncertain. The CDR3 loop spans 12 amino acids. Trimming shortened V by 6 bases and J by 5 bases, and 9 bases separated the two germline ends. CDR3 DNA: TGTGCCAGCAGCCGAGGTGGAGATACGCAGTATTTT. Protein sequence: CASSRGGDTQYF.

The CDR3, as DNA: TGTGCCAGCAGCTTCGGTCAGGGAATGGAGCAGTACGTC. Translating gives CASSFGQGMEQYV. The chain couples TRBV7-8 to TRBJ2-7, with D maybe TRBD1 (5 bases). The CDR3 runs 13 residues. Per the germline V gene, CDR1 is SGHVS and CDR2 is FQNEAQ. V was clipped by 3 bases and J by 7 bases, with 13 bases between them.